This T cell receptor beta chain was sequenced for a study of T cells after yellow fever vaccination. For the study at large: Libraries from low-cell-number fractions were prepared with the SMART-Seq v4 Ultra Low Input RNA kit.

CDR3 length: 14 amino acids. V was clipped by 4 bases and J by 1 base; unmatched bases: 4. The germline CDR1 and CDR2 sequences are MNHEY and SMNVEV (reference sequence). Findings and caveats of the study: In post-booster samples, most primary-vaccination clones reappeared (about 96% CD4, around 87% CD8).

Making TCR cDNA involved 5'RACE template switching, which added UMIs and a universal primer site. One entry per CDR3 protein results from TCRdb running MiXCR on the 5' RACE reads. The table records roughly 49,000 distinct CDR3 sequences, roughly 7.3% of them present only once. This clonotype was observed many times. The antigen remains undetermined. The chain carries TRBV27 and TRBJ2-7, with 7 bases that match TRBD1. The source material was CD8+ T cells sorted from PBMCs, sampled roughly 15 days after the first yellow fever vaccination. The clonotype originates from a man aged 18-30 years who received the YFV17D yellow fever vaccine. This CDR3 reads CASSSYRGSYEQYF. CDR3 coding DNA: TGTGCCAGCAGTTCATACAGGGGTTCCTACGAGCAGTACTTC.